Following are 16 T cell receptor beta chains from one sample sequenced in a study of blood T cell repertoires in COVID-19. TCRdb's copy holds only in-frame clones and misses some; the assay was immunoSEQ multiplex PCR. The table includes some 300,000 clones, roughly 87% detected once. The sample consisted of PBMCs or T cells enriched from blood (not recorded which). The receptors shown here come from a woman in her 30s who had recovered from COVID-19.

V is TRBV18 and J is TRBJ1-2, with 12 bases fitting TRBD1. The CDR3 sequence is 19 residues long. Trimming removed 6 bases from V and 2 bases from J; junction bases left unmatched: 16. CDR1 KGHSH and CDR2 LQKENI come from the germline V gene. The CDR3 loop reads CASSQIPVGQGASNYGYTF. The CDR3 DNA reads as TGTGCCAGCTCGCAAATCCCAGTGGGACAGGGGGCGTCGAACTATGGCTACACCTTC.

J is TRBJ1-2 and V is TRBV19; D is perhaps TRBD1 (5 bases). The CDR3 sequence is 15 residues long. Germline CDR1 reads LNHDA; CDR2 reads SQIVND (reference sequence). V lost 5 bases to trimming and J lost 1 base, with 14 bases between them. The CDR3 loop reads CASSLVGEDNYGYTF. The CDR3 coding sequence is TGTGCCAGTAGTCTGGTAGGGGAGGATAACTATGGCTACACCTTC.

The sample holds one count of this clone. The chain links TRBV5-6 to TRBJ2-1, with TRBD1 identical over 7 bases. CDR3 length: 14 residues. The V gene end was trimmed by 5 bases and the J gene end by 3 bases; junction bases not matched to a gene: 5. Germline V gene lookup returns CDR1 SGHDT and CDR2 YYEEEE. Written as DNA, the CDR3 is TGTGCCAGCAGTACTCGGGACAGCTACAATGAGCAGTTCTTC. Translation gives CASSTRDSYNEQFF.

The chain couples TRBV15 to TRBJ1-2; D uncertain. This CDR3 comprises 12 residues. Trimming pared 4 bases from V and 3 bases from J, leaving 6 bases between. In germline, CDR1 is LNHNV, CDR2 YYDKDF (reference sequence). CDR3 sequence reads: CATSKRDYGYTF. The CDR3 coding sequence is TGTGCCACCAGCAAGAGAGACTATGGCTACACCTTC.

The J gene is TRBJ1-3, the V gene TRBV30, with a tentative D call TRBD1 (5 bases). Per germline, CDR1 GTSNPN and CDR2 SVGIG (reference sequence). Trimming cost V 5 bases and J 0 bases, with 14 bases left between them. This CDR3 comprises 15 residues. CDR3 coding DNA: TGTGCCTGGGCAACCCACAGGATCTCTGGAAACACCATATATTTT. It specifies CAWATHRISGNTIYF.

V and J are TRBV20-1 and TRBJ2-7, with D uncertain. The CDR3 sequence is 11 residues long. The ends were cut back, 3 bases at V and 2 bases at J, with 5 bases in the middle. Germline V gene lookup returns CDR1 DFQATT and CDR2 SNEGSKA (reference sequence). The CDR3 here is CSASAAYEQYF. The CDR3 bases are TGCAGTGCTAGTGCCGCCTACGAGCAGTACTTC.

The gene calls are TRBV5-4 and TRBJ2-7, with 8 bases aligning to TRBD1. J lost 4 bases, V lost 4 bases, and 13 bases had no gene match. Per germline, CDR1 SGHNT and CDR2 YYREEE (reference sequence). CDR3 size: 16 residues. As DNA, the CDR3 is TGTGCCAGCAGCAACGCCCCGGGACAGGTGTCTTACGAGCAGTACTTC. It encodes CASSNAPGQVSYEQYF.

This clone occurred a few times. V is TRBV11-3 and J is TRBJ2-1; 9 bases are a match to TRBD2. The germline CDR1 and CDR2 sequences are SGHNT and YENEEA. The trim removed 0 bases at V and 3 bases at J, leaving 3 bases unmatched. CDR3 length equals 16 residues. The CDR3 is CASSLDSGGYYNEQFF. For the CDR3, the DNA is TGTGCCAGCAGCTTAGATAGCGGGGGCTACTACAATGAGCAGTTCTTC.

The chain combines TRBV5-4 with TRBJ1-2, with 7 bases matching TRBD1. V gave up 7 bases and J gave up 8 bases; unmatched junction bases: 8. CDR3 size: 12 residues. CDR1 and CDR2 from the germline V gene are SGHNT and YYREEE (reference sequence). In nucleotides, the CDR3 is TGTGCCAGCGGACCACAGGGGAACGGCTACACCTTC. Encoded protein: CASGPQGNGYTF.

The chain joins TRBV19 to TRBJ2-4; the match to TRBD1 covers 7 bases. The CDR3 has 14 residues. CDR1 and CDR2 from the germline V gene are LNHDA and SQIVND (reference sequence). V shed 1 base, J shed 7 bases, and the junction held 4 bases outside the gene matches. The CDR3, as DNA: TGTGCCAGTAGTATAGTTGGCAGGGGGAACATTCAGTACTTC. This encodes CASSIVGRGNIQYF. The variable domain in full, with the rest retrieved from reference TRBV19 and TRBJ2-4, is DGGITQSPKYLFRKEGQNVTLSCEQNLNHDAMYWYRQDPGQGLRLIYYSQIVNDFQKGDIAEGYSVSREKKESFPLTVTSAQKNPTAFYLCASSIVGRGNIQYFGAGTRLSVL.

The V gene is TRBV28, the J gene TRBJ1-2; a possible D gene is TRBD1 (5 bases). Germline V gene lookup returns CDR1 MDHEN and CDR2 SYDVKM. The V and J ends lost 2 bases and 2 bases respectively, with 12 bases between them. This CDR3 contains 15 residues. The CDR3 region is CASSLRGGANYGYTF. The CDR3, as DNA: TGTGCCAGCAGTTTACGGGGAGGGGCGAACTATGGCTACACCTTC.

The rearrangement uses TRBV28 and TRBJ2-7, with D perhaps TRBD2 (6 bases). Trimming pared 5 bases from V and 1 base from J, leaving 15 bases between. There are 15 residues in the CDR3. Germline CDR1 reads MDHEN; CDR2 reads SYDVKM. The CDR3 DNA follows: TGTGCCAGCAGTCGAGGGATGGGGACTTCCTACGAGCAGTACTTC. Its protein is CASSRGMGTSYEQYF.

This clone appeared a single time. V usage is TRBV7-9 and J usage is TRBJ1-3; no clear D. The CDR3 is 16 residues long. The germline V gene encodes CDR1 SEHNR and CDR2 FQNEAQ (reference sequence). V lost 0 bases, J lost 0 bases, and 9 bases lay in between. CDR3 in amino acids: CASSLARRLSGNTIYF. DNA of the CDR3: TGTGCCAGCAGCTTAGCGCGCAGGCTCTCTGGAAACACCATATATTTT.

The rearrangement uses TRBV6-2 or TRBV6-3 and TRBJ1-1; unclear D gene. The V gene's germline CDR1 is MNHEY and CDR2 SVGEGT. This CDR3 has 15 residues. V was cut by 2 bases and J by 0 bases, with 10 bases left in between. The CDR3 region is CASSYLGGMNTEAFF. In DNA form, the CDR3 reads TGTGCCAGCAGTTACCTTGGCGGTATGAACACTGAAGCTTTCTTT.

This rearrangement joins TRBV28 to TRBJ1-1; TRBD1 might be the D (6 bases). Between the trimmed V and J ends, which lost 9 bases and 6 bases, there was a span of 14 bases. The CDR3 length is 12 residues. Germline lookup yields CDR1 MDHEN and CDR2 SYDVKM. The CDR3 DNA is TGTGCCAGTGAGATCCCAGGGGCTGAAGCTTTCTTT. This translates into CASEIPGAEAFF. The entire variable domain, with the rest obtained from reference TRBV28 and TRBJ1-1, is as follows: DVKVTQSSRYLVKRTGEKVFLECVQDMDHENMFWYRQDPGLGLRLIYFSYDVKMKEKGDIPEGYSVSREKKERFSLILESASTNQTSMYLCASEIPGAEAFFGQGTRLTVV.

CDR3 bases: TGTGCCAGCAGCTTAGCGCGGGACACCGGGGAGCTGTTTTTT. It translates to CASSLARDTGELFF. The rearrangement joins TRBV7-2 to TRBJ2-2; D is perhaps TRBD2 (5 bases). This CDR3 is 14 amino acids long. Trimming took 0 bases from V and 3 from J, leaving 5 bases between them. Germline V gene sequence: CDR1 SGHTA, CDR2 FQGNSA.